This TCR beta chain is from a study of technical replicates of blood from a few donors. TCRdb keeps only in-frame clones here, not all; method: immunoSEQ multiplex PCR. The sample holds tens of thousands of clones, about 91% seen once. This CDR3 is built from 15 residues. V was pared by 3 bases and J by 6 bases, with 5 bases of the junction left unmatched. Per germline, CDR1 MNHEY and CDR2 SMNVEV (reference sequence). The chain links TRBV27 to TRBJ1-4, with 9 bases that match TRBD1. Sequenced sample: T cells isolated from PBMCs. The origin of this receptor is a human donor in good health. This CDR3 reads CASSFSRTGDEKLFF. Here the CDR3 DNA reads TGTGCCAGCAGTTTTTCTAGGACAGGGGATGAAAAACTGTTTTTT.